These 29 T cell receptor beta chains were sequenced from one sample in a study of T cell responses to AZD1222 COVID-19 vaccine. Generated by immunoSEQ multiplex PCR, the TCRdb table keeps only in-frame clones and is missing some. The data contain approximately 160,000 clones, around nine tenths of them seen just once; the ten biggest clones take up less than 1.6%. Sequencing used peripheral blood, obtained on day 0 of AZD1222 vaccination. The receptors originated from an adult in good health.

A few counts support this clone. This chain uses TRBV27 with TRBJ1-6; TRBD1 agrees at 10 bases. This CDR3 has 15 amino acids. Germline V gene lookup returns CDR1 MNHEY and CDR2 SMNVEV (reference sequence). V dropped 6 bases and J dropped 13; count of bases not matched to a gene: 12. The CDR3 protein is CASRPYRDRGRPLHF. The CDR3, as DNA: TGTGCCAGCAGACCATACCGGGACAGGGGAAGGCCCCTCCACTTT.

V and J are TRBV10-3 and TRBJ1-3, with unresolved D. Germline V gives CDR1 ENHRY, CDR2 SYGVKD. V was cut by 0 bases and J by 8 bases, with 5 bases left in between. The CDR3 runs to 12 residues. The CDR3 DNA reads as TGTGCCATCAGTGAGTCTCAGGACACCATATATTTT. Its protein is CAISESQDTIYF.

The rearrangement links TRBV6-5 to TRBJ2-1; 7 bases agree with TRBD1. In germline, CDR1 is MNHEY, CDR2 SVGAGI. V gave up 2 bases and J gave up 5 bases; unmatched junction bases: 9. The CDR3 has 16 residues. CDR3: CASSYQAQGNHNEQFF. In DNA, the CDR3 is TGTGCCAGCAGTTACCAGGCACAGGGGAACCACAATGAGCAGTTCTTC.

A note on this clone: Compared with germline, one end of the junction differs, possibly owing to a read error. The V call is TRBV6-1, the J call TRBJ2-7; 7 positions agree with TRBD1. There are 12 residues in the CDR3. CDR1 and CDR2 from the germline V gene are MNHNS and SASEGT. CDR3: CASSSPSGTANF. CDR3 sequence (DNA): TGTGCCAGCAGTTCCCCGTCCGGGACAGCGAACTTC.

The chain uses TRBV11-2 and TRBJ2-5; TRBD2 aligns across 9 bases. This CDR3 comprises 15 residues. J gave up 3 bases and V 4 bases, and 6 bases lay outside the gene matches. Looked up from germline, CDR1 is SGHAT and CDR2 is FQNNGV. CDR3 amino acids: CASSWGLAGEETQYF. The CDR3 bases are TGTGCCAGCAGCTGGGGGTTAGCGGGGGAAGAGACCCAGTACTTC.

Only one count was recorded for this clone. The chain combines TRBV10-3 with TRBJ2-4, with D perhaps matching TRBD1 or TRBD2 (5 bases each). Trimming stripped 1 base from V and 4 bases from J, with 17 bases between. The CDR3 has 17 residues. Per germline, CDR1 ENHRY and CDR2 SYGVKD. The DNA of the CDR3 is TGTGCCATCAGTGAGTTGTCCGGGACGGGTATAAAAAACATTCAGTACTTC. It encodes CAISELSGTGIKNIQYF.

The chain has TRBV5-1 and TRBJ1-4, with TRBD1 matching 8 bases. Trimming removed 7 bases from V and 2 bases from J; junction bases left unmatched: 4. The CDR3 sequence is 14 residues long. Germline values: CDR1 SGHRS, CDR2 YFSETQ. CDR3 amino acids: CASGQGTTNEKLFF. Here the CDR3 DNA reads TGCGCCAGCGGACAGGGCACGACTAATGAAAAACTGTTTTTT.

The chain links TRBV4-3 to TRBJ2-6, with D uncertain. Germline V lookup: CDR1 LGHNA, CDR2 YSLEER. CDR3 length: 17 residues. With 1 base removed from V and 0 bases from J, the gap between germline ends came to 10 bases. The CDR3 nucleotides read TGCGCCAGCAGCCAAGCGATCTCGAGCTCTGGGGCCAACGTCCTGACTTTC. Translation gives CASSQAISSSGANVLTF.

The chain uses TRBV19 and TRBJ1-2; D gene uncertain. Trimming took off 0 bases at V and 7 bases at J, with 15 bases between the two ends. CDR3 length equals 15 residues. CDR1 and CDR2 (germline): LNHDA, SQIVND (reference sequence). DNA for the CDR3: TGTGCCAGTAGTATAGATGGACCGCTACACGCTGGCTACACCTTC. Translation: CASSIDGPLHAGYTF. Based on the CDR3 plus reference TRBV19 and TRBJ1-2, the full variable domain is DGGITQSPKYLFRKEGQNVTLSCEQNLNHDAMYWYRQDPGQGLRLIYYSQIVNDFQKGDIAEGYSVSREKKESFPLTVTSAQKNPTAFYLCASSIDGPLHAGYTFGSGTRLTVV.

The chain employs TRBV7-9 and TRBJ1-2; no definite D call. The CDR3 runs to 14 residues. Germline CDR1 reads SEHNR; CDR2 reads FQNEAQ (reference sequence). Trimming removed 1 base from V and 5 bases from J, with 11 bases in between. In DNA form, the CDR3 reads TGTGCCAGCAGCTTAGGTAACGACGAGTATGGCTACACCTTC. It encodes CASSLGNDEYGYTF.

The V and J genes are TRBV4-2 and TRBJ1-3; 10 bases are a match to TRBD1. With V trimmed by 2 bases and J by 2 bases, 9 bases remained unmatched. The germline V gene encodes CDR1 LGHNA and CDR2 YNFKEQ. CDR3 length equals 18 residues. The CDR3 coding sequence is TGTGCCAGCAGCCAACAAGTCTCAGGACAGGGGGCTGGAAACACCATATATTTT. Amino acid sequence: CASSQQVSGQGAGNTIYF.

This clone showed up just a few times. The CDR3 DNA follows: TGCGCCAGCACCGAGAGGCACCGTAGCTCCTACGAGCAGTACTTC. Protein product: CASTERHRSSYEQYF. The chain recombines TRBV10-1 with TRBJ2-7, with no clear D. This CDR3 is built from 15 residues. Looked up from germline, CDR1 is WNHNN and CDR2 is SYGVQD (reference sequence). V was trimmed by 7 bases and J by 0 bases, leaving 16 bases between them.

This clone was observed a single time. The CDR3 reads CASSDRVNTEAFF. In DNA form, the CDR3 reads TGTGCCAGCAGCGACAGGGTGAACACTGAAGCTTTCTTT. V is TRBV11-3 and J is TRBJ1-1; 7 nucleotides align to TRBD1. The CDR3 covers 13 residues. Looked up from germline, CDR1 is SGHNT and CDR2 is YENEEA. V gave up 5 bases and J gave up 0 bases; unmatched junction bases: 0.

The genes are TRBV7-8 and TRBJ2-3, with D uncertain. There are 15 residues in the CDR3. V was trimmed by 3 bases and J by 2 bases, leaving 12 bases between them. Germline V gene sequence: CDR1 SGHVS, CDR2 FQNEAQ. The CDR3: CASSFREIATDTQYF. CDR3 in DNA: TGTGCCAGCAGCTTCAGAGAGATTGCCACAGATACGCAGTATTTT.

The chain carries TRBV30 and TRBJ1-5, with unresolved D. The germline gives CDR1 GTSNPN, CDR2 SVGIG (reference sequence). V lost 3 bases to trimming and J lost 4 bases, with 7 bases between them. The CDR3 runs 12 residues. In DNA form, the CDR3 reads TGTGCCTGGAGGCAGGATAATCAGCCCCAGCATTTT. Its protein is CAWRQDNQPQHF.

This clone has just one count. The chain has TRBV11-2 and TRBJ1-5, with a possible D match to TRBD1 (6 bases). Germline V gives CDR1 SGHAT, CDR2 FQNNGV. This CDR3 comprises 13 residues. Trimming pared 5 bases from V and 5 bases from J, leaving 10 bases between. The CDR3 loop is CASSKDSYQPQHF. The CDR3 region has the DNA TGTGCCAGCAGCAAGGACAGTTATCAGCCCCAGCATTTT.

This chain joins TRBV29-1 and TRBJ1-1, with a tentative D call TRBD1 (5 bases). Germline CDR1 reads SQVTM; CDR2 reads ANQGSEA. V was clipped by 7 bases and J by 2 bases, with 8 bases between them. The CDR3 extends over 11 amino acids. The CDR3 DNA sequence: TGCAGCGCCTGGGACAACACTGAAGCTTTCTTT. Translating gives CSAWDNTEAFF.

The chain couples TRBV7-2 to TRBJ1-2; 8 bases agree with TRBD1. J gave up 5 bases and V 5 bases, and 10 bases lay outside the gene matches. The CDR3 has 15 amino acids. Germline CDR1 and CDR2: SGHTA and FQGNSA. CDR3 coding DNA: TGTGCCAGCAGCATAATTCCGGGACAGGCTTATGGCTACACCTTC. This gives the protein CASSIIPGQAYGYTF. Together with reference TRBV7-2 and TRBJ1-2, the CDR3 gives the full variable domain: GAGVSQSPSNKVTEKGKDVELRCDPISGHTALYWYRQSLGQGLEFLIYFQGNSAPDKSGLPSDRFSAERTGGSVSTLTIQRTQQEDSAVYLCASSIIPGQAYGYTFGSGTRLTVV.

The rearrangement links TRBV11-2 to TRBJ2-4; maybe TRBD1 (7 bases). V was cut by 10 bases and J by 9 bases, with 22 bases left in between. Germline V lookup: CDR1 SGHAT, CDR2 FQNNGV. The CDR3 runs to 14 residues. Written as DNA, the CDR3 is TGTGCCACACAGACAGGCGCAGGGGGGACCATTCAGTACTTC. Its translation is CATQTGAGGTIQYF.

The chain employs TRBV5-1 and TRBJ2-7, with a tentative D call TRBD1 (6 bases). Germline-derived CDR1 and CDR2 are SGHRS and YFSETQ. CDR3 length equals 14 residues. V was clipped by 4 bases and J by 2 bases, with 13 bases between them. The CDR3 sequence: CASSRADSTYEQYF. The CDR3 region has the DNA TGCGCCAGCAGCCGGGCGGACAGTACCTACGAGCAGTACTTC. Looking up the rest from reference TRBV5-1 and TRBJ2-7 gives the full variable domain: KAGVTQTPRYLIKTRGQQVTLSCSPISGHRSVSWYQQTPGQGLQFLFEYFSETQRNKGNFPGRFSGRQFSNSRSEMNVSTLELGDSALYLCASSRADSTYEQYFGPGTRLTVT.

The rearrangement uses TRBV9 and TRBJ2-5; D is possibly TRBD2 (5 bases). Germline V gives CDR1 SGDLS, CDR2 YYNGEE. V dropped 4 bases and J dropped 2 bases, with 15 bases sitting between them. The CDR3 spans 15 residues. CDR3 sequence reads: CASSHLEGSQETQYF. The DNA for the CDR3 is TGTGCCAGCAGCCACCTCGAGGGTAGTCAAGAGACCCAGTACTTC.

CDR3 nucleotides: TGTGCCAGCAGTCCGGGGGAGGGTTCTAGTCAGCCCCAGCATTTT. This gives the protein CASSPGEGSSQPQHF. The chain is built from TRBV28 and TRBJ1-5; the D gene is possibly TRBD1 (5 bases). The germline V gene encodes CDR1 MDHEN and CDR2 SYDVKM. The length of the CDR3 is 15 residues. Deletions cut 5 bases from V and 6 bases from J, with 17 bases between. The whole variable domain, remainder taken from reference TRBV28 and TRBJ1-5, is DVKVTQSSRYLVKRTGEKVFLECVQDMDHENMFWYRQDPGLGLRLIYFSYDVKMKEKGDIPEGYSVSREKKERFSLILESASTNQTSMYLCASSPGEGSSQPQHFGDGTRLSIL.

The rearrangement links TRBV9 to TRBJ1-5; no clear D. V was cut by 0 bases and J by 6 bases, with 16 bases left in between. Germline loops: CDR1 SGDLS, CDR2 YYNGEE. The CDR3 runs 16 residues. In DNA form, the CDR3 reads TGTGCCAGCAGCGTAGGGCAGGACCCTACTTTTCAGCCCCAGCATTTT. This translates into CASSVGQDPTFQPQHF.

The chain recombines TRBV6-6 with TRBJ1-5; possible D gene TRBD1, 6 bases. Trimming took off 6 bases at V and 2 bases at J, with 14 bases between the two ends. Germline V gene sequence: CDR1 MNHNY, CDR2 SVGAGI (reference sequence). This CDR3 region has 15 residues. The DNA for the CDR3 is TGTGCCAGCAGCACAGACAGGTCTGGCAATCAGCCCCAGCATTTT. Its protein is CASSTDRSGNQPQHF.

V and J are TRBV18 and TRBJ1-5; D gene uncertain. The CDR3 consists of 14 residues. CDR1 is KGHSH and CDR2 is LQKENI in the germline V gene. With 3 bases removed from V and 7 bases from J, the gap between germline ends came to 13 bases. The DNA for the CDR3 is TGTGCCAGCTCACCTCCCCCGCCCGAGCAGCCCCAGCATTTT. As protein: CASSPPPPEQPQHF.

The V call is TRBV7-2, the J call TRBJ1-2; 9 bases fit TRBD1. The CDR3 totals 15 residues. J gave up 7 bases and V 6 bases, and 12 bases lay outside the gene matches. In germline, CDR1 is SGHTA, CDR2 FQGNSA. The CDR3 DNA reads as TGTGCCAGCAGTCAGATCCTGACAGGGGGAGTTGGCTACACCTTC. Its translation: CASSQILTGGVGYTF. The variable domain in full, completed from reference TRBV7-2 and TRBJ1-2, reads GAGVSQSPSNKVTEKGKDVELRCDPISGHTALYWYRQSLGQGLEFLIYFQGNSAPDKSGLPSDRFSAERTGGSVSTLTIQRTQQEDSAVYLCASSQILTGGVGYTFGSGTRLTVV.

In its sample, this clone ranks as medium-sized. V is TRBV7-9 and J is TRBJ2-6; D is unclear. CDR1 and CDR2 (germline): SEHNR, FQNEAQ (reference sequence). CDR3 length: 15 amino acids. The ends were cut back, 11 bases at V and 0 bases at J, with 14 bases in the middle. The CDR3 DNA reads as TGTGCCCCTACCGTACCACTCTCTGGGGCCAACGTCCTGACTTTC. This sequence encodes CAPTVPLSGANVLTF. The full variable domain, in which reference TRBV7-9 and TRBJ2-6 provide the parts outside the CDR3, is DTGVSQNPRHKITKRGQNVTFRCDPISEHNRLYWYRQTLGQGPEFLTYFQNEAQLEKSRLLSDRFSAERPKGSFSTLEIQRTEQGDSAMYLCAPTVPLSGANVLTFGAGSRLTVL.

The rearrangement links TRBV4-1 to TRBJ2-1; 9 bases fit TRBD2. This CDR3 has 18 amino acids. The junction had 16 bases not matched to a gene; V was cut back by 2 bases and J by 8 bases. Germline V CDR1 and CDR2: MGHRA, YSYEKL. CDR3 loop: CASSQSGSGAGGVYEQFF. CDR3 DNA: TGCGCCAGCAGCCAAAGTGGGTCGGGAGCGGGGGGAGTCTATGAGCAGTTCTTC.

This chain connects TRBV5-1 to TRBJ1-4, with 9 bases that match TRBD1. Per the germline V gene, CDR1 is SGHRS and CDR2 is YFSETQ. The V segment lost 4 bases and the J segment 6 bases; nucleotides outside the gene matches: 4. The CDR3 spans 14 residues. The CDR3 reads CASSLDRGDEKLFF. The CDR3 coding sequence is TGCGCCAGCAGCCTAGACAGGGGGGATGAAAAACTGTTTTTT. The full variable domain, rest sourced from reference TRBV5-1 and TRBJ1-4, is KAGVTQTPRYLIKTRGQQVTLSCSPISGHRSVSWYQQTPGQGLQFLFEYFSETQRNKGNFPGRFSGRQFSNSRSEMNVSTLELGDSALYLCASSLDRGDEKLFFGSGTQLSVL.